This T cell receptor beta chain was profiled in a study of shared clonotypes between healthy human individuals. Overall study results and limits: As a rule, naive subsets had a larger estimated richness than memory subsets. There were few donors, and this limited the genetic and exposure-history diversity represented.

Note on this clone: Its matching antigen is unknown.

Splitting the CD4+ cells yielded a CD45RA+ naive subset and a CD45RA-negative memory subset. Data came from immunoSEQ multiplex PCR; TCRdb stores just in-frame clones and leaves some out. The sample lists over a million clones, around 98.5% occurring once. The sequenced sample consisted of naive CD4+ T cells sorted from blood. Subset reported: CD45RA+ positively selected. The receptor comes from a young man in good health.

The CDR3 loop is CAISFKGVSYEQYF. The CDR3 region has the DNA TGTGCCATCAGCTTCAAGGGCGTCTCCTACGAGCAGTACTTC. The J gene is TRBJ2-7, the V gene TRBV10-3; no definite D call. CDR1 is ENHRY, CDR2 SYGVKD, per germline. The V gene lost 6 bases and the J gene lost 0 bases, with 12 bases spanning the gap. This CDR3 is 14 amino acids long.